This T cell receptor beta chain originates from a study of shared clonotypes between healthy human individuals. The germline V gene has CDR1 LNHNV and CDR2 YYDKDF (reference sequence). There are 15 residues in the CDR3. J gave up 3 bases and V 0 bases, and 4 bases lay outside the gene matches. CD4+ cells underwent separation, giving CD45RA+ naive and CD45RA-negative memory subsets. Measured with immunoSEQ multiplex PCR; TCRdb has only the in-frame clones, and not every one. The profile shows 550,000 to 700,000 clones, about three quarters of them singletons. With regard to this clone: Other nucleotide sequences in the sample specify the same CDR3.

V gene TRBV15 combines with J gene TRBJ2-5, with 7 bases fitting TRBD2. The sample was memory CD4+ T cells sorted from blood. Subset in this sample: CD45RA-negative fraction. The receptor was derived from a woman in her twenties or thirties in good health. The CDR3 nucleotides are TGTGCCACCAGCAGAGATCGGGCGGGAGAAGAGACCCAGTACTTC. Protein: CATSRDRAGEETQYF. Supplemented by reference TRBV15 and TRBJ2-5, the full variable domain reads DAMVIQNPRYQVTQFGKPVTLSCSQTLNHNVMYWYQQKSSQAPKLLFHYYDKDFNNEADTPDNFQSRRPNTSFCFLDIRSPGLGDTAMYLCATSRDRAGEETQYFGPGTRLLVL.